This T cell receptor (beta chain) was identified in a study of blood T cell repertoires in COVID-19. Looking at the study overall: Whether acute or convalescent, the COVID-19 samples came from the United States, Italy and Spain. PBMCs, B-cell-depleted T cells, or T cells were the source of the cDNA or gDNA that made up the material.

Original methodology: Amplifying reference gene primers gave estimates of nucleated cell counts. The protocol was immunoSEQ multiplex PCR, while the TCRdb copy is restricted to in-frame clones and leaves out a portion. That table supplies the V and J calls and clone size; D and trimming were determined from the DNA. The sample yields fewer than 80,000 clones, roughly 80% seen once. Enrolled during active infection, Seattle patients were then followed longitudinally. The CDR3 sequence is 12 residues long. Germline CDR1 and CDR2: DFQATT and SNEGSKA (reference sequence). V gave up 3 bases and J gave up 6 bases, with 12 bases separating them.

The chain employs TRBV20-1 and TRBJ2-7; TRBD2 is a possible D gene (5 bases). The sequence was collected from a man aged 55 to 70 with COVID-19, enrolled during active disease. Sequencing was done on a sample of peripheral blood. The CDR3 DNA sequence: TGCAGTGCTAGTTCGGCTAGCTTCGAGCAGTACTTC. The encoded protein is CSASSASFEQYF.